Below, one T cell receptor (beta chain) is given with its context. The antigen it binds to is not known. An end of the junction does not agree with germline; a read error may underlie this. Library method: 5' RACE. The sequencer was an Illumina HiSeq 2500. A second roughly 6 to 12 cycle PCR used a sample-barcoded 5' primer and a J-beta primer mix. A template-switch 5' adaptor carrying 12 random nucleotides introduced a unique molecular identifier onto each TCR beta cDNA molecule. At least 3 million CDR3-containing paired-end reads were obtained from each sample. All of the RNA was converted into first-strand cDNA using the Mint cDNA synthesis kit, with a TRBC-specific oligonucleotide serving as the primer. Following uracil-DNA glycosylase treatment, a first 18-cycle PCR with universal primers M1SS and BC2_uni_R was performed on all cDNA. On the authors' methods: For normalization, 1 million high-quality reads were randomly selected from each sample, with every read carrying a distinct molecular identifier. Reads with shared molecular identifiers were discarded instead of being binned into consensus sequences. MiTCR, set to a Q25 quality threshold and the strictest error-elimination algorithm, was used for CDR3 identification, clonotype clustering and error correction. A nonparametric unseen species model with Euler transformation was used to estimate lower-bound total TCR beta diversity. TCRdb reanalyzed the raw reads on its own, using fastp at Q25 for trimming and MiXCR for clone calling, and kept in-frame beta chains. Every distinct CDR3 protein forms one entry, paired with its most common genes and DNA. These V and J calls derive from TCRdb rather than the authors' analysis. The sample table holds roughly 1,100,000 distinct CDR3 sequences, of which approximately 25% were seen once. The ten largest make up around 0.75% of the sample.

The data derive from a study of blood T cells in healthy people across ages (dated by TCRdb to 2013 to 2016). For the study in its entirety: In model experiments, template switching captured roughly one uniquely barcoded TCR beta cDNA molecule for every two T cells. For two donors (one aged 18 to 30 and one aged 80 or older), the study analyzed two additional independent replicas of 1 million unique cDNA reads from the same blood draw. Age-related changes in TCR beta repertoire diversity were measured in the study by deep sequencing normalized with unique cDNA molecular identifiers. Donors were grouped into four age groups: young (average approximately 15 years), middle-aged (39), aged (around 56) and long-lived (about 89).

The donors were around 39 Caucasian individuals from Russia, aged roughly 6 to 100 years, who were systemically healthy. Approximately 9.7 milliliters of peripheral blood were drawn from each donor into EDTA-treated Vacutainer tubes. PBMCs were isolated by Ficoll-Paque density-gradient centrifugation, with at least 7 million obtained per sample. Trizol reagent was used to extract total RNA from the PBMCs, yielding at least 6 micrograms per sample. For every donor, flow cytometry on a PBMC aliquot measured the percentage of naive CD45RAhigh/CD27high T cells. The paper as a whole reports these results and caveats: The percentage of naive T cells measured by flow cytometry correlated strongly with observed TCR beta diversity. Estimates of total diversity based on one million sequenced T cells were regarded as lower bounds and as underestimates. Compared with the aged group, the long-lived group had more naive CD4+ T cells, fewer expanded clones and increased TCR diversity, a pattern suggesting age selection. Conclusive comparison of naive and antigen-experienced compartments was prevented by the profiling of bulk unsorted PBMCs. Because donor CMV infection status was unknown, age-related changes in expanded clonotypes were potentially confounded. As age increased, observed TCR beta diversity per million T cells dropped in a roughly linear way, and a significant reduction was already evident by age around 41.

This sample was shared with a second study, whose subject was T cells of mothers and their children. The second study's authors report: The donors were nine systemically healthy Caucasian individuals, made up of three mothers and their six children. cDNA synthesis used all of the extracted RNA, with roughly 1.5 ug of RNA in each 15 ul reaction. In the second PCR, the M1S primer added sample barcodes and 2-4 random nucleotides. Each mother yielded over 9.5 million TCR beta CDR3 reads and each child 3 million or so reads. TCR recombination output is similarly shaped by thymic selection in related and unrelated pairs, with a minor effect exerted by inherited differences. Normalized repertoire overlap in related mother-child pairs was always slightly higher than in unrelated mother-child pairs, but the difference was never significant. Persistent microchimeric T cell clones were not detected, at a sensitivity of about 100 clones per million clonotypes. To look for features that set related mother-child pairs apart from unrelated individuals, the researchers ran deep NGS to compare the TCR beta repertoires of mothers and children. On average, the children were around 11 +/- 4 years old, while the mothers were approximately 40 +/- 4 years old. Libraries were sequenced on Illumina HiSeq 2000 with 100+100 nt paired-end reads after adapter ligation with NEBNext reagents. Mother and child libraries were prepared a month apart and sequenced in separate runs to prevent cross-contamination. Each donor had between roughly 500,000 and 2,100,000 distinct TCR beta clonotypes identified. Naive TCR beta clonotypes were estimated from low-frequency clonotypes matched to each donor's FACS-determined naive share, without sorting.

The sample taken for sequencing was blood. This TCR was sampled from a girl aged 2 to 10 in good health.

CDR3 sequence: CASSTSTERFF. Here is the DNA: TGTGCCAGCAGCACTAGCACTGAGCGGTTCTTC. Recombination linked TRBV5-5 to TRBJ2-5, with TRBD2 perhaps the D gene, on 6 matching bases. The CDR3 contains 11 residues, cysteine and phenylalanine counted. Here the CDR3 DNA is all that survives: 33 bases in frame from base 1. The germline V gene (reference sequence) specifies SGHKS as CDR1 and YYEKEE as CDR2. The full variable domain, with segments outside the CDR3 supplied by the reference TRBV5-5 and TRBJ2-5 proteins, appears as DAGVTQSPTHLIKTRGQQVTLRCSPISGHKSVSWYQQVLGQGPQFIFQYYEKEERGRGNFPDRFSARQFPNYSSELNVNALLLGDSALYLCASSTSTERFFGPGTRLLVL.